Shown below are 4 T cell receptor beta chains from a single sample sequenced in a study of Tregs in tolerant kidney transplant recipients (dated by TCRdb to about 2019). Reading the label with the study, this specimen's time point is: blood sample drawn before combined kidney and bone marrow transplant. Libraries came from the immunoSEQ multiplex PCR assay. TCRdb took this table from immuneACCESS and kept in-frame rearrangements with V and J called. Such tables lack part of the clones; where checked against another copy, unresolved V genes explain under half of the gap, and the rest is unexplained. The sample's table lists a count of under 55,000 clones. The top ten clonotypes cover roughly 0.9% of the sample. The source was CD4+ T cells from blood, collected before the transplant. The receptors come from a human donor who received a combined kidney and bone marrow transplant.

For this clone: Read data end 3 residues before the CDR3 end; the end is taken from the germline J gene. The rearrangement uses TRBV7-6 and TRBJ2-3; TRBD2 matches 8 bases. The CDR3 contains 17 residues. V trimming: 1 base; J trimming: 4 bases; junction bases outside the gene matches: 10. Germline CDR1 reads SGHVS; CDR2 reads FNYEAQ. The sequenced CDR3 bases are TGTGCCAGCAGCTTAGTTTCTTCGGGGGGGCCTTCAGATACG. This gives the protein CASSLVSSGGPSDT. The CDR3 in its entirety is CASSLVSSGGPSDTQYF.

CDR3 sequence reads: CASSLGGGIVTQYF. The sequenced part of the CDR3 DNA is TGTGCCAGCAGCTTAGGAGGGGGTATCGTGACG. V gene TRBV7-8 combines with J gene TRBJ2-3; perhaps TRBD1 as D (6 bases). The CDR3 end is not reached by the read, which stops 3 residues before it; the germline J gene fills it in. This CDR3 contains 14 residues. CDR1 is SGHVS, CDR2 FQNEAQ, per germline.

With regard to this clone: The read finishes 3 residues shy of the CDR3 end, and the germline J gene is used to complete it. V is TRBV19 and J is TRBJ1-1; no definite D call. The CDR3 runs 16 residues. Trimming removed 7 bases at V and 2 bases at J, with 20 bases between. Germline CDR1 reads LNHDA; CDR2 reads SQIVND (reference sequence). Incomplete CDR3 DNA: TGTGCCAGTATCCCCCCTCCAGGAGCGGGAAACACTGAA. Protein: CASIPPPGAGNTE. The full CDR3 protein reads CASIPPPGAGNTEAFF.

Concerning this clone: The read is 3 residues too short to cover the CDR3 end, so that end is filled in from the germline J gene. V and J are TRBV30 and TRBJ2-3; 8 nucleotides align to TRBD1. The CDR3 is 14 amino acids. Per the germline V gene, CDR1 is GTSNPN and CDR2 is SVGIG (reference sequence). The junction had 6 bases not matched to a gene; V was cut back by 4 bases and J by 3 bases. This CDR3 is CAWTGGMVTDTQYF. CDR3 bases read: TGTGCCTGGACAGGGGGCATGGTGACAGATACG.